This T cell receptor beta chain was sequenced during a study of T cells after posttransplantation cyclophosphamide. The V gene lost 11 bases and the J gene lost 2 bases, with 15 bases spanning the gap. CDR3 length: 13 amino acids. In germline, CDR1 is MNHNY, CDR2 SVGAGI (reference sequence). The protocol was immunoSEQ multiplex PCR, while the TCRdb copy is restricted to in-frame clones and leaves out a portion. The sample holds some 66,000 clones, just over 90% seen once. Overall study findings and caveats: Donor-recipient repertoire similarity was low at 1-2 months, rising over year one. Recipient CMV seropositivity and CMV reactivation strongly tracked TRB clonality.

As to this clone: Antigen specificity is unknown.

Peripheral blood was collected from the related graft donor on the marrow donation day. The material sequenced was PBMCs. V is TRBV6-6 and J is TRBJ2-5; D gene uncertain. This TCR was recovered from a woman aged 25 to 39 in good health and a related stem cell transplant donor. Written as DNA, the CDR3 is TGTGCCGGTTCTCGGACGGAGCAAGAGACCCAGTACTTC. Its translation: CAGSRTEQETQYF.